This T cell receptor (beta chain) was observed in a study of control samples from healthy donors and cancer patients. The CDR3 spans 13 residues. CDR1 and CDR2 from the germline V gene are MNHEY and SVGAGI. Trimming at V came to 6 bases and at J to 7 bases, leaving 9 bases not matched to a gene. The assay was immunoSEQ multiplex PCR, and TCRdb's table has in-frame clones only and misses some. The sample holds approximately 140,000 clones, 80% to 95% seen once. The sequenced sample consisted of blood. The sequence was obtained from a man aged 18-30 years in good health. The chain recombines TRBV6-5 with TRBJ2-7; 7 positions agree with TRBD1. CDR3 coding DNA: TGTGCCAGCAGGAAGACAGGGCACTGGGAGCAGTACTTC. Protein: CASRKTGHWEQYF.